Following are 19 T cell receptor beta chains from one sample sequenced in a study of T cell clonality in common variable immunodeficiency. The method was immunoSEQ multiplex PCR; TCRdb's version includes in-frame clones alone and lacks a portion of them. This sample carries approximately 81,000 clones, none of them present only once. Sequencing was carried out using peripheral blood mononuclear cells. Source of these receptors: a person aged 18 to 75 in good health.

This clone has ten or more counts. Sequencing ends 3 residues short of the CDR3 end; the germline J gene provides the rest. The chain carries TRBV5-4 and TRBJ2-3; 12 bases match TRBD2. Germline CDR1 and CDR2: SGHNT and YYREEE (reference sequence). The CDR3 runs to 16 residues. The V gene end was trimmed by 8 bases and the J gene end by 1 base; junction bases not matched to a gene: 8. Incomplete CDR3 DNA: TGTGCCAGTGCGTCGGGACTAGCGGGCCGCACAGATACG. Its translation: CASASGLAGRTDT. The whole CDR3 sequence reads CASASGLAGRTDTQYF.

This clone occurred many times. The read ends 3 residues early relative to the CDR3; the germline J gene fills the gap. V usage is TRBV19 and J usage is TRBJ2-7, with TRBD2 matching 8 bases. With 7 bases clipped from V and 1 base from J, the junction kept 6 bases outside the gene matches. Germline V gene sequence: CDR1 LNHDA, CDR2 SQIVND (reference sequence). The CDR3 length is 14 residues. Partial CDR3 DNA: TGTGCCAGTAACGACGGGGGGGGATCCTACGAG. Its protein is CASNDGGGSYE. The full CDR3 protein is CASNDGGGSYEQYF.

This clone was detected many times. The read finishes 3 residues shy of the CDR3 end, and the germline J gene is used to complete it. V usage is TRBV27 and J usage is TRBJ2-7, with 9 nucleotides matching TRBD1. This CDR3 spans 17 amino acids. Per germline, CDR1 MNHEY and CDR2 SMNVEV (reference sequence). V lost 0 bases to trimming and J lost 0 bases; unmatched junction nucleotides: 6. The CDR3 DNA, read in part, is TGTGCCAGCAGTTTATCAACTGGGACAGGGAGCTCCTACGAG. Residues: CASSLSTGTGSSYE. From start to end, the CDR3 is CASSLSTGTGSSYEQYF.

This clone was counted at least ten times. The CDR3 end lies 3 residues beyond the end of the read and is filled in from the germline J gene. The chain is built from TRBV5-4 and TRBJ2-7; 9 nucleotides agree with TRBD1. Per the germline V gene, CDR1 is SGHNT and CDR2 is YYREEE (reference sequence). This CDR3 region has 14 residues. V was pared by 0 bases and J by 4 bases, with 2 bases of the junction left unmatched. The CDR3 bases that were read are TGTGCCAGCAGCTTGGACGGGACAGGGTACGAG. Its protein product is CASSLDGTGYE. The whole CDR3 region reads CASSLDGTGYEQYF.

This clone was found many times. The read finishes 3 residues shy of the CDR3 end, and the germline J gene is used to complete it. The rearrangement uses TRBV20-1 and TRBJ2-1; TRBD2 might be the D (5 bases). V was shortened by 6 bases and J by 8 bases, with 11 bases between the two germline ends. Germline CDR1 and CDR2: DFQATT and SNEGSKA (reference sequence). This CDR3 is 11 amino acids long. CDR3 sequence: CSATSYDEQFF. Incomplete CDR3 DNA: TGCAGTGCAACTAGTTACGATGAG.

In its sample, this clone was seen many times. The CDR3 end lies 3 residues beyond the end of the read and is filled in from the germline J gene. The V and J genes are TRBV30 and TRBJ1-1; D call uncertain. This CDR3 is built from 14 residues. Germline values: CDR1 GTSNPN, CDR2 SVGIG (reference sequence). The V end was cut by 1 base, the J end by 1 base, with 10 bases between. CDR3 DNA, as far as it was read: TGTGCCTGGAGTGCTACCCGTTGGAACACTGAA. It is translated as CAWSATRWNTE. The entire CDR3 protein reads CAWSATRWNTEAFF.

With regard to this clone: The read halts 3 residues ahead of the CDR3 end, with the missing end drawn from the germline J gene. This chain connects TRBV7-2 to TRBJ1-6; D remains unclear. The CDR3 loop spans 14 amino acids. V was pared by 1 base and J by 9 bases, with 10 bases between. The germline gives CDR1 SGHTA, CDR2 FQGNSA. CDR3 region: CASSLGATISPLHF. The CDR3 DNA, read in part, is TGTGCCAGCAGCTTAGGCGCCACCATTTCACCC.

Many counts were recorded for this clone. The CDR3 is cut off 3 residues early in the read; its end comes from the germline J gene. The chain links TRBV5-1 to TRBJ2-3; D is perhaps TRBD1 (5 bases). The CDR3 is 15 amino acids. Germline values: CDR1 SGHRS, CDR2 YFSETQ. The V gene lost 0 bases and the J gene lost 1 base, with 9 bases spanning the gap. The CDR3 sequence: CASSLETTGTDTQYF. The part of the CDR3 DNA that was read is TGCGCCAGCAGCTTGGAAACGACAGGCACAGATACG.

This clone occurred many times. The read finishes 3 residues shy of the CDR3 end, and the germline J gene is used to complete it. The V call is TRBV20-1, the J call TRBJ2-5; the match to TRBD2 covers 9 bases. Germline loops: CDR1 DFQATT, CDR2 SNEGSKA (reference sequence). V was pared by 0 bases and J by 5 bases, with 10 bases of the junction left unmatched. This CDR3 is built from 16 residues. CDR3: CSARDPGGRASETQYF. CDR3 DNA, as far as it was read: TGCAGTGCTAGAGACCCCGGCGGGAGGGCCTCGGAGACC.

This clone was observed many times. The read ends 3 residues early relative to the CDR3; the germline J gene fills the gap. The rearrangement joins TRBV7-9 to TRBJ2-7, with D maybe TRBD2 (5 bases). From germline, CDR1 is SEHNR and CDR2 FQNEAQ (reference sequence). Trimming left V 5 bases short and J 0 bases short, with 14 bases between. The CDR3 runs to 15 residues. CDR3 DNA, as far as it was read: TGTGCCAGCAGCCCCGGCATAGCGTACTCCTACGAG. It is translated as CASSPGIAYSYE. The entire CDR3 reads CASSPGIAYSYEQYF. Drawing the rest from reference TRBV7-9 and TRBJ2-7, the complete variable domain is DTGVSQNPRHKITKRGQNVTFRCDPISEHNRLYWYRQTLGQGPEFLTYFQNEAQLEKSRLLSDRFSAERPKGSFSTLEIQRTEQGDSAMYLCASSPGIAYSYEQYFGPGTRLTVT.

This clone was counted at least ten times. With the read ending 3 residues before the CDR3 end, the germline J gene is used to fill in that end. The chain employs TRBV7-9 and TRBJ2-1; 9 bases are a match to TRBD2. V lost 6 bases, J lost 6 bases, and 9 bases stayed unmatched. Germline V gene lookup returns CDR1 SEHNR and CDR2 FQNEAQ (reference sequence). The CDR3 loop spans 15 amino acids. The DNA read from the CDR3 is TGTGCCAGCAGTCCCAAGTTGCGGGAGGGCAATGAG. This encodes CASSPKLREGNE. The whole CDR3 sequence is CASSPKLREGNEQFF.

In its sample, this clone was seen many times. The read falls 3 residues short of the CDR3 end, and the missing part is taken from the germline J gene. This sequence joins TRBV4-1 and TRBJ2-3; 8 nucleotides agree with TRBD1. The V gene end was trimmed by 2 bases and the J gene end by 1 base; junction bases not matched to a gene: 5. Looked up from germline, CDR1 is MGHRA and CDR2 is YSYEKL. CDR3 length: 16 amino acids. CDR3 in amino acids: CASSQRPGQGTDTQYF. CDR3 DNA (partial): TGCGCCAGCAGCCAACGGCCGGGACAGGGCACAGATACG.

At least ten counts were recorded for this clone. From the germline J gene comes the end of the CDR3, since the read stops 3 residues before it. The chain employs TRBV10-1 and TRBJ2-1, with TRBD2 identical over 14 bases. Trimming at V came to 5 bases and at J to 0 bases, leaving 9 bases not matched to a gene. The germline V gene has CDR1 WNHNN and CDR2 SYGVQD (reference sequence). The CDR3 loop spans 19 amino acids. This CDR3 reads CASSPGLAGEGSSYNEQFF. Incomplete CDR3 DNA: TGCGCCAGCAGTCCGGGACTAGCGGGAGAGGGTAGCTCCTACAATGAG.

There are many counts of this clone. The read halts 3 residues ahead of the CDR3 end, with the missing end drawn from the germline J gene. The rearrangement links TRBV10-1 to TRBJ2-3, with 8 bases matching TRBD1. Germline assignment: CDR1 WNHNN and CDR2 SYGVQD (reference sequence). This CDR3 has 16 amino acids. Trimming took 5 bases from V and 2 from J; bases not matched to a gene: 9. The part of the CDR3 DNA that was read is TGCGCCAGCAGTCGGACAGGGCCCACTACCACAGATACG. This translates into CASSRTGPTTTDT. In full, the CDR3 is CASSRTGPTTTDTQYF.

In its sample, this clone was seen many times. The CDR3 bases that were read are TGTGCCGGGCGGGAGTCGGGCCAAGAGACC. Amino acid sequence: CAGRESGQET. The entire CDR3 protein reads CAGRESGQETQYF. The chain has TRBV6-2 or TRBV6-3 and TRBJ2-5, with 7 bases matching TRBD2. The read terminates 3 residues ahead of where the CDR3 ends, so the germline J gene completes it. Trimming at V came to 11 bases and at J to 1 base, leaving 7 bases not matched to a gene. This CDR3 comprises 13 residues. CDR1 is MNHEY and CDR2 is SVGEGT in the germline V gene.

The table lists this clone with many counts. The read comes to an end 3 residues before the CDR3 does, leaving the germline J gene to fill in the end. The gene calls are TRBV19 and TRBJ2-3, with 9 bases fitting TRBD2. In germline, CDR1 is LNHDA, CDR2 SQIVND (reference sequence). Losses at the gene ends were 3 bases for V and 0 bases for J; bases not matched to a gene: 10. The CDR3 is made up of 18 amino acids. CDR3 bases read: TGTGCCAGTAGTATCCGACTAGCGGTAGCCCTTAGCACAGATACG. It yields the protein CASSIRLAVALSTDT. The CDR3 in its entirety is CASSIRLAVALSTDTQYF.

This clone was recorded many times. Read data end 3 residues before the CDR3 end; the end is taken from the germline J gene. The chain joins TRBV2 to TRBJ2-1; D is possibly TRBD1 (6 bases). V lost 2 bases to trimming and J lost 6 bases, with 14 bases between them. CDR3 length equals 15 residues. The germline CDR1 and CDR2 sequences are SNHLY and FYNNEI. CDR3 DNA (partial): TGTGCCAGCAGTGAAAGGGACACGGGCCCCAATGAG. Its translation: CASSERDTGPNE. The full CDR3 sequence reads CASSERDTGPNEQFF.

Ten or more counts support this clone. With the read ending 3 residues before the CDR3 end, the germline J gene is used to fill in that end. The genes are TRBV5-1 and TRBJ2-3, with a tentative D call TRBD2 (5 bases). The CDR3 length is 15 residues. The V and J ends lost 0 bases and 1 base respectively, with 9 bases between them. Germline V CDR1 and CDR2: SGHRS, YFSETQ. The DNA read from the CDR3 is TGCGCCAGCAGCTTGGCTCTAGCAGGCACAGATACG. Translating gives CASSLALAGTDT. The whole CDR3 protein reads CASSLALAGTDTQYF.

This clone was recorded at least ten times. From the germline J gene comes the end of the CDR3, since the read stops 3 residues before it. J is TRBJ2-2 and V is TRBV7-6; 11 nucleotides match TRBD2. In germline, CDR1 is SGHVS, CDR2 FNYEAQ. CDR3 length equals 18 residues. V lost 1 base, J lost 5 bases, and 9 bases stayed unmatched. CDR3 sequence: CASSLVNRLAGGTGELFF. Incomplete CDR3 DNA: TGTGCCAGCAGCTTAGTTAACAGGCTAGCGGGAGGTACCGGGGAG. The complete variable domain, with remaining parts taken from reference TRBV7-6 and TRBJ2-2, reads GAGVSQSPRYKVTKRGQDVALRCDPISGHVSLYWYRQALGQGPEFLTYFNYEAQQDKSGLPNDRFSAERPEGSISTLTIQRTEQRDSAMYRCASSLVNRLAGGTGELFFGEGSRLTVL.